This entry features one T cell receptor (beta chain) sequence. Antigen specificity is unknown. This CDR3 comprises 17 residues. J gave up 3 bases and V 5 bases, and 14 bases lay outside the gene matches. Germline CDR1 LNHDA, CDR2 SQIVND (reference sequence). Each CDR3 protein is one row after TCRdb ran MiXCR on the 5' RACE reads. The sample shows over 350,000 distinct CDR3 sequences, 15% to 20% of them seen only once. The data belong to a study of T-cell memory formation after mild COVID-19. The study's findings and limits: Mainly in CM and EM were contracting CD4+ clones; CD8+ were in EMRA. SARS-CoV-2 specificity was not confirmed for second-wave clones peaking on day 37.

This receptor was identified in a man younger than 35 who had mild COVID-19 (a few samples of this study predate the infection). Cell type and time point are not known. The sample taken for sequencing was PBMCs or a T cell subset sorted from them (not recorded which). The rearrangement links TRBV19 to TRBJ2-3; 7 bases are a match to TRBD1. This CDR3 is CASSAAGTAMRTDTQYF. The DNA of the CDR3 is TGTGCCAGTAGTGCCGCCGGGACAGCCATGAGGACAGATACGCAGTATTTT.